Shown below are 24 T cell receptor beta chains from a single sample sequenced in a study of CD8 T cells in ankylosing spondylitis. Points from the study as a whole: A motif of fewer than ten highly homologous TCR beta variants was seen as apparently characteristic of ankylosing spondylitis blood.

These receptors lack a known antigen. TCRdb reprocessed the 5' RACE reads with MiXCR, giving one entry per CDR3 protein. The sample records 700,000 or so distinct CDR3 sequences, 15% to 20% being singletons. The sample was blood, either unsorted or a sorted T cell fraction (not recorded which). The receptors derive from a male donor with ankylosing spondylitis.

This clonotype was counted many times. The rearrangement joins TRBV6-2 or TRBV6-3 to TRBJ2-7; D is perhaps TRBD1 or TRBD2 (5 bases each). Per the germline V gene, CDR1 is MNHEY and CDR2 is SVGEGT. The length of the CDR3 is 16 residues. The germline V and J ends were trimmed by 4 bases and 6 bases, with 22 bases remaining between them. CDR3 in amino acids: CASSSSSRPGLFEQYF. The CDR3 region has the DNA TGTGCCAGCAGTTCTAGCTCGCGACCAGGGTTATTCGAGCAGTACTTC.

This clonotype came up a few times. The chain is built from TRBV11-2 and TRBJ2-5; TRBD2 agrees at 8 bases. The CDR3 runs to 16 residues. The V and J ends lost 4 bases and 5 bases, in that order; junction bases with no gene match: 12. The germline V gene encodes CDR1 SGHAT and CDR2 FQNNGV. Written as DNA, the CDR3 is TGTGCCAGCAGCTCCGCGCTCGGGGGGGACCGGGAGACCCAGTACTTC. Its protein is CASSSALGGDRETQYF.

The chain employs TRBV2 and TRBJ2-7, with unresolved D. V was cut by 3 bases and J by 1 base, with 19 bases left in between. The CDR3 extends over 17 amino acids. CDR1 is SNHLY and CDR2 is FYNNEI in the germline V gene. CDR3 residues: CASSDLTLTQNSYEQYF. The DNA for the CDR3 is TGTGCCAGCAGTGACTTAACCCTTACCCAAAATTCCTACGAGCAGTACTTC.

The V and J genes are TRBV10-3 and TRBJ2-5, with 8 bases identical to TRBD1. This CDR3 spans 15 amino acids. CDR1 and CDR2 from the germline V gene are ENHRY and SYGVKD. V lost 4 bases, J lost 1 base, and 5 bases stayed unmatched. The DNA of the CDR3 is TGTGCCATCAGTGGGGGGACAGGAACCCAAGAGACCCAGTACTTC. This gives the protein CAISGGTGTQETQYF.

The rearrangement links TRBV10-3 to TRBJ2-7, with 7 bases fitting TRBD2. Trimming took 0 bases from V and 5 from J; bases not matched to a gene: 10. CDR1 and CDR2 from the germline V gene are ENHRY and SYGVKD. This CDR3 contains 16 residues. Here the CDR3 reads CAISESGGGAQDEQYF. The CDR3 bases are TGTGCCATCAGTGAGTCAGGCGGGGGAGCCCAAGACGAGCAGTACTTC.

V gene TRBV7-9 combines with J gene TRBJ2-1; 10 bases agree with TRBD1. Germline assignment: CDR1 SEHNR and CDR2 FQNEAQ (reference sequence). This CDR3 region has 17 residues. The V and J ends lost 2 bases and 5 bases, in that order; junction bases with no gene match: 9. CDR3 DNA: TGTGCCAGCAGCTTATTTCAGGGACAGGGGAGGAACAATGAGCAGTTCTTC. Translating gives CASSLFQGQGRNNEQFF.

This clonotype has at least ten counts. The chain carries TRBV28 and TRBJ2-7; a weak D match, TRBD1 (5 bases). The V gene's germline CDR1 is MDHEN and CDR2 SYDVKM. This CDR3 has 13 residues. V lost 7 bases to trimming and J lost 7 bases, with 17 bases between them. This CDR3 is CASTPQGAKEQYF. CDR3 DNA sequence: TGTGCCAGCACCCCCCAGGGCGCGAAGGAGCAGTACTTC.

This clonotype has just a few counts. The J gene is TRBJ1-5, the V gene TRBV28; weak D call: TRBD1 (6 bases). The CDR3 is 18 amino acids. Germline V CDR1 and CDR2: MDHEN, SYDVKM. V was pared by 5 bases and J by 6 bases, with 26 bases between. In nucleotides, the CDR3 is TGTGCCAGCAGTCCCAATCCGTATAATACAGGGTTTGTTCAGCCCCAGCATTTT. Translation gives CASSPNPYNTGFVQPQHF. Full variable domain (remainder filled in from reference TRBV28 and TRBJ1-5): DVKVTQSSRYLVKRTGEKVFLECVQDMDHENMFWYRQDPGLGLRLIYFSYDVKMKEKGDIPEGYSVSREKKERFSLILESASTNQTSMYLCASSPNPYNTGFVQPQHFGDGTRLSIL.

V usage is TRBV2 and J usage is TRBJ2-5, with no clear D. V dropped 4 bases and J dropped 7 bases, with 13 bases sitting between them. The CDR3 has 13 residues. The germline CDR1 and CDR2 sequences are SNHLY and FYNNEI. The CDR3 protein is CASSVAELVTQYF. The DNA for the CDR3 is TGTGCCAGCAGTGTTGCAGAGCTGGTGACCCAGTACTTC.

The V gene is TRBV5-1, the J gene TRBJ2-7; possible D gene TRBD1, 6 bases. The germline gives CDR1 SGHRS, CDR2 YFSETQ. The CDR3 is made up of 16 amino acids. V dropped 0 bases and J dropped 4 bases, with 17 bases sitting between them. Here the CDR3 reads CASSLDVGHGFYEQYF. CDR3 sequence (DNA): TGCGCCAGCAGCTTGGATGTGGGACACGGATTTTACGAGCAGTACTTC.

This clonotype was observed a handful of times. The chain recombines TRBV25-1 with TRBJ1-5; D may be TRBD1 (6 bases). The CDR3 is 15 amino acids. Looked up from germline, CDR1 is MGHDK and CDR2 is SYGVNS. V was cut by 6 bases and J by 7 bases, with 19 bases left in between. The CDR3 is CASSSSGAGAQPQHF. CDR3 DNA sequence: TGTGCCAGCAGCTCAAGCGGGGCAGGGGCGCAGCCCCAGCATTTT.

The chain uses TRBV11-2 and TRBJ2-1, with no clear D. Looked up from germline, CDR1 is SGHAT and CDR2 is FQNNGV. CDR3 length: 13 residues. Trimming shortened V by 1 base and J by 10 bases, and 11 bases separated the two germline ends. The CDR3 coding sequence is TGTGCCAGCAGCTTAGTTGAGACCGGAGAGCAGTTCTTC. Translation gives CASSLVETGEQFF. Filled out from reference TRBV11-2 and TRBJ2-1, the complete variable domain reads EAGVAQSPRYKIIEKRQSVAFWCNPISGHATLYWYQQILGQGPKLLIQFQNNGVVDDSQLPKDRFSAERLKGVDSTLKIQPAKLEDSAVYLCASSLVETGEQFFGPGTRLTVL.

The J gene is TRBJ2-1, the V gene TRBV15; D may be TRBD2 (6 bases). Germline V gene sequence: CDR1 LNHNV, CDR2 YYDKDF (reference sequence). The CDR3 is made up of 16 amino acids. The V end lost 3 bases, the J end lost 4 bases, and 16 bases lay between the germline ends. CDR3 DNA: TGTGCCACCAGCAGCCCCGGGACTCAAAAATACAATGAGCAGTTCTTC. Its translation: CATSSPGTQKYNEQFF.

The chain combines TRBV7-3 with TRBJ2-1, with TRBD2 as a possible D gene (7 bases). Trimming shortened V by 5 bases and J by 9 bases, and 17 bases separated the two germline ends. The CDR3 runs to 14 residues. Germline V CDR1 and CDR2: SGHTA, FQGTGA. The CDR3 region has the DNA TGTGCCAGCAGCCCCTGGGAGGGGGGGACTGAGCAGTTCTTC. Its translation is CASSPWEGGTEQFF. The full variable domain, in which reference TRBV7-3 and TRBJ2-1 provide the parts outside the CDR3, is GAGVSQTPSNKVTEKGKYVELRCDPISGHTALYWYRQSLGQGPEFLIYFQGTGAADDSGLPNDRFFAVRPEGSVSTLKIQRTERGDSAVYLCASSPWEGGTEQFFGPGTRLTVL.

The V gene is TRBV30, the J gene TRBJ1-6, with 10 bases identical to TRBD1. Germline V gene lookup returns CDR1 GTSNPN and CDR2 SVGIG (reference sequence). The CDR3 length is 14 residues. V was pared by 3 bases and J by 10 bases, with 6 bases of the junction left unmatched. The CDR3 sequence: CAWSPGTGVSPLHF. The CDR3 nucleotides are TGTGCCTGGAGCCCTGGGACAGGGGTATCACCCCTCCACTTT.

The V gene is TRBV12-3 or TRBV12-4, the J gene TRBJ2-4, with D maybe TRBD2 (5 bases). The ends were cut back, 1 base at V and 2 bases at J, with 18 bases in the middle. This CDR3 has 18 amino acids. The CDR3 nucleotides read TGTGCCAGCAGTTTAGGTCTGCCCCTTTTAGCGACCAAAAACATTCAGTACTTC. This encodes CASSLGLPLLATKNIQYF.

CDR3 nucleotide sequence: TGCAGCGTTGAATTGGGACAGGGGGCGAGCACCCACACAGATACGCAGTATTTT. Translation: CSVELGQGASTHTDTQYF. The J gene is TRBJ2-3, the V gene TRBV29-1; 12 bases match TRBD1. V dropped 2 bases and J dropped 2; count of bases not matched to a gene: 11. Germline V gene sequence: CDR1 SQVTM, CDR2 ANQGSEA. The CDR3 spans 18 residues.

The rearrangement joins TRBV28 to TRBJ2-5; possible D gene TRBD1, 6 bases. In germline, CDR1 is MDHEN, CDR2 SYDVKM. The V gene lost 5 bases and the J gene lost 4 bases, with 17 bases spanning the gap. CDR3 length: 15 amino acids. CDR3 region: CASSPRRGLGETQYF. The CDR3 bases are TGTGCCAGCAGTCCGCGCAGGGGTTTAGGAGAGACCCAGTACTTC.

The CDR3 DNA reads as TGCAGTGCTCCCCTGGACACTGAAGCTTTCTTT. Its protein product is CSAPLDTEAFF. The gene calls are TRBV20-1 and TRBJ1-1; no firm D call. This CDR3 spans 11 amino acids. Trimming left V 5 bases short and J 3 bases short, with 7 bases between. Germline V gene lookup returns CDR1 DFQATT and CDR2 SNEGSKA (reference sequence).

The chain links TRBV30 to TRBJ1-2, with TRBD1 as a possible D gene (5 bases). Germline V gene sequence: CDR1 GTSNPN, CDR2 SVGIG (reference sequence). V lost 0 bases, J lost 3 bases, and 11 bases lay in between. The CDR3 contains 14 residues. DNA of the CDR3: TGTGCCTGGAGTGTAGGTCAGGGATACTATGGCTACACCTTC. Encoded protein: CAWSVGQGYYGYTF.

The gene calls are TRBV11-3 and TRBJ2-6; D is uncertain. Germline V gene lookup returns CDR1 SGHNT and CDR2 YENEEA. V lost 5 bases to trimming and J lost 0 bases, with 8 bases between them. The CDR3 covers 15 residues. DNA of the CDR3: TGTGCCAGCAGCGCCGACCTCTCTGGGGCCAACGTCCTGACTTTC. The encoded protein is CASSADLSGANVLTF.

The rearrangement uses TRBV6-2 or TRBV6-3 and TRBJ1-1; D might be TRBD1 (5 bases). Looked up from germline, CDR1 is MNHEY and CDR2 is SVGEGT. V was trimmed by 6 bases and J by 3 bases, leaving 20 bases between them. This CDR3 region has 16 residues. For the CDR3, the DNA is TGTGCCAGCAGGATGCTCGGGGCGGGGTTGGACACTGAAGCTTTCTTT. Amino acids: CASRMLGAGLDTEAFF.

In DNA form, the CDR3 reads TGTGCCACCAGTGATTCCAGACAGATACGGTTCTTC. This translates into CATSDSRQIRFF. The chain joins TRBV24-1 to TRBJ2-1, with D perhaps matching TRBD1 (5 bases). Per the germline V gene, CDR1 is KGHDR and CDR2 is SFDVKD. This CDR3 spans 12 amino acids. V lost 2 bases, J lost 15 bases, and 13 bases lay in between.

This clonotype was seen a handful of times. The chain combines TRBV4-2 with TRBJ2-1, with 11 positions matching TRBD2. The J segment lost 8 bases and the V segment lost 4 bases, leaving 10 bases of the junction unmatched. The length of the CDR3 is 16 residues. The germline CDR1 and CDR2 sequences are LGHNA and YNFKEQ. The CDR3 nucleotides are TGTGCCAGCAGCCTAGAGGGTTTAGCGGGAGGGGATGAGCAGTTCTTC. Amino acids: CASSLEGLAGGDEQFF.